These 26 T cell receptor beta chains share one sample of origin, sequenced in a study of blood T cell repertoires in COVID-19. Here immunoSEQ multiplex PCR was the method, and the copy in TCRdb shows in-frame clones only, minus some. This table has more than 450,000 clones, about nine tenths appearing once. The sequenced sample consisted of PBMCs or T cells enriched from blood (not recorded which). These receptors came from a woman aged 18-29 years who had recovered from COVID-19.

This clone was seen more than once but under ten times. The CDR3 nucleotides are TGCGCCAGCAGCTTGAATTCGCTAGCGGGGGGGAACGGGGAGCTGTTTTTT. As protein: CASSLNSLAGGNGELFF. This chain uses TRBV5-1 with TRBJ2-2; 12 nucleotides align to TRBD2. Germline CDR1 and CDR2: SGHRS and YFSETQ. The length of the CDR3 is 17 residues. V was pared by 1 base and J by 7 bases, with 8 bases of the junction left unmatched. Filled out from reference TRBV5-1 and TRBJ2-2, the complete variable domain reads KAGVTQTPRYLIKTRGQQVTLSCSPISGHRSVSWYQQTPGQGLQFLFEYFSETQRNKGNFPGRFSGRQFSNSRSEMNVSTLELGDSALYLCASSLNSLAGGNGELFFGEGSRLTVL.

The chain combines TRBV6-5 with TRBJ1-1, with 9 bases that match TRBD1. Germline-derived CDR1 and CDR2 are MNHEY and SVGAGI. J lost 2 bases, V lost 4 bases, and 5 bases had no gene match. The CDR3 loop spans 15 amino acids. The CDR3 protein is CASSFNRGLNTEAFF. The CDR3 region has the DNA TGTGCCAGCAGTTTTAACAGGGGGCTCAACACTGAAGCTTTCTTT.

The CDR3 DNA is TGCGCCAGCAGCTTGGAAATAGCGGGGGTTGATACTAGCACAGATACGCAGTATTTT. As protein: CASSLEIAGVDTSTDTQYF. The chain carries TRBV5-1 and TRBJ2-3; 9 bases agree with TRBD2. With 0 bases clipped from V and 0 bases from J, the junction kept 11 bases outside the gene matches. This CDR3 region has 19 residues. The germline V gene encodes CDR1 SGHRS and CDR2 YFSETQ.

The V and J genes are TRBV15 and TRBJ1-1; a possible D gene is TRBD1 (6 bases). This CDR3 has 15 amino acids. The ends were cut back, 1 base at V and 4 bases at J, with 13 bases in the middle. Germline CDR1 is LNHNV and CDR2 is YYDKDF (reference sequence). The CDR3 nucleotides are TGTGCCACCAGCAGAGCTAAGGGGGAGGGCACTGAAGCTTTCTTT. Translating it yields CATSRAKGEGTEAFF.

The CDR3 sequence is CASSEFKLAGNTIYF. CDR3 coding DNA: TGTGCCAGCAGTGAATTCAAGCTGGCTGGAAACACCATATATTTT. This chain uses TRBV25-1 with TRBJ1-3; unclear D gene. Trimming took 1 base from V and 2 from J, leaving 9 bases between them. The CDR3 is made up of 15 amino acids. Germline-derived CDR1 and CDR2 are MGHDK and SYGVNS.

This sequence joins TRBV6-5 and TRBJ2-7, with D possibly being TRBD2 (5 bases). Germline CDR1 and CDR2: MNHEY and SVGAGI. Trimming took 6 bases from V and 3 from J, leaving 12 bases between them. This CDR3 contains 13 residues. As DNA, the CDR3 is TGTGCCAGCAGAGACCCCGGGAACTACGAGCAGTACTTC. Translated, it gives CASRDPGNYEQYF.

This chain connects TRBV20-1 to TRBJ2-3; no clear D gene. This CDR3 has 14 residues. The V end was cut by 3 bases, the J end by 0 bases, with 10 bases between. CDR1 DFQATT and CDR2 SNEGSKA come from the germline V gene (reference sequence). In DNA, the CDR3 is TGCAGTGCTAGTGATGACATTAGCACAGATACGCAGTATTTT. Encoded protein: CSASDDISTDTQYF.

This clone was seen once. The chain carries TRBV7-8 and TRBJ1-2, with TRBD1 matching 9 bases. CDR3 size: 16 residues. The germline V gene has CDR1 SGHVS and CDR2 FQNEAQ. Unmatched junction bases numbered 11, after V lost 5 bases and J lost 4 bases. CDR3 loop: CASSKTTGGGGYGYTF. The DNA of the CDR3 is TGTGCCAGCAGCAAAACAACAGGGGGCGGAGGCTATGGCTACACCTTC.

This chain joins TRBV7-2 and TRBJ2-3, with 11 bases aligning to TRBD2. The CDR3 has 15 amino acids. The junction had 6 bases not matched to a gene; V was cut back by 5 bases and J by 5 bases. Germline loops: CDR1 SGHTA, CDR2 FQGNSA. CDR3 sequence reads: CASSPLAGEVDTQYF. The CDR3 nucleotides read TGTGCCAGCAGCCCACTAGCGGGGGAGGTAGATACGCAGTATTTT.

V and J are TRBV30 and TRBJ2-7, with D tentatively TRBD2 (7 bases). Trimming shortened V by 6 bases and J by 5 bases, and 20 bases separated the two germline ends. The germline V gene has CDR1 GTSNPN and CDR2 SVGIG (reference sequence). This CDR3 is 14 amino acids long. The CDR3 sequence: CACPGRGAPHEQYF. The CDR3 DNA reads TGTGCCTGTCCCGGACGGGGGGCGCCCCACGAGCAGTACTTC.

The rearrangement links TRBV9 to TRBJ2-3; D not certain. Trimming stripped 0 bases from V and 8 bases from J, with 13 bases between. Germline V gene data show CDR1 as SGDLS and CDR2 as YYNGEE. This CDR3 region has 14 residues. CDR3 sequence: CASSVAPVQSTQYF. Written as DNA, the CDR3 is TGTGCCAGCAGCGTAGCCCCGGTACAGTCTACGCAGTATTTT.

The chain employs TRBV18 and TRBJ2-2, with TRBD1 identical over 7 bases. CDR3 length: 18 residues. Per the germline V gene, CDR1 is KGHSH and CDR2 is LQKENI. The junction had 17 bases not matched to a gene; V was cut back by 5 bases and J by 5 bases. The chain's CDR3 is CASSLGTASRGITGELFF. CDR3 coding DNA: TGTGCCAGCTCATTAGGGACAGCGAGTCGGGGAATTACCGGGGAGCTGTTTTTT.

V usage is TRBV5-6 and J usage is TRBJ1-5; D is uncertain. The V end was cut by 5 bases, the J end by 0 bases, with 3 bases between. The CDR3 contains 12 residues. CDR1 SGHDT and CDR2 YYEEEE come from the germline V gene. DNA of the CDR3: TGTGCCAGCAGTTATAGCAATCAGCCCCAGCATTTT. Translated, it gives CASSYSNQPQHF.

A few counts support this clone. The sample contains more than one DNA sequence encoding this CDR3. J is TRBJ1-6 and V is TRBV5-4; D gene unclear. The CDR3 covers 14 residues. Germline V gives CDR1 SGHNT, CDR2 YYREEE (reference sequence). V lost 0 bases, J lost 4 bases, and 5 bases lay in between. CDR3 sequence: CASSLGGYNSPLHF. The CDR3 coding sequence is TGTGCCAGCAGCTTGGGAGGTTATAATTCACCCCTCCACTTT.

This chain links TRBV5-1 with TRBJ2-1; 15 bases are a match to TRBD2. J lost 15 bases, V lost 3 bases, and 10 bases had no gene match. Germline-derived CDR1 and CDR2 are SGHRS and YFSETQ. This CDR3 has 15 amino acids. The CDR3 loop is CASSSIGLAGGTVFF. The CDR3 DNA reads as TGCGCCAGCAGCTCTATCGGACTAGCGGGGGGGACTGTGTTCTTC.

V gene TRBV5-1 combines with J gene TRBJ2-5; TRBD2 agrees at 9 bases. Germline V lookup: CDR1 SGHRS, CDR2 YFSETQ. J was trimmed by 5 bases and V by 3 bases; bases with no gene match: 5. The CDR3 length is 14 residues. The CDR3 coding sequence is TGCGCCAGCAGCTCAGCGGGGGGAGGGGAGACCCAGTACTTC. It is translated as CASSSAGGGETQYF.

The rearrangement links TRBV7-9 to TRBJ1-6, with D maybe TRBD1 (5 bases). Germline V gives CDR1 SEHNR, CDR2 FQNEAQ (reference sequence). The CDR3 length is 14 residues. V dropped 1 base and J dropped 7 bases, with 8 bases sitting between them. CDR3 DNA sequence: TGTGCCAGCAGCTTAGAGGGGTTAAATTCACCCCTCCACTTT. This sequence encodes CASSLEGLNSPLHF.

CDR3 DNA sequence: TGTGCCAGCACCCGGACAGGGGATGTCGCCTATGGCTACACCTTC. It encodes CASTRTGDVAYGYTF. The chain links TRBV27 to TRBJ1-2; TRBD1 agrees at 9 bases. This CDR3 region has 15 residues. Trimming took 7 bases from V and 4 from J; bases not matched to a gene: 10. The germline CDR1 and CDR2 sequences are MNHEY and SMNVEV (reference sequence).

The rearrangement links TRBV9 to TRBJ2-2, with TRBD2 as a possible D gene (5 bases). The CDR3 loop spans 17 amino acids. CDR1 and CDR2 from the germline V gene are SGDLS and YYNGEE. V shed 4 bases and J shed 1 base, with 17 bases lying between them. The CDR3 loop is CASSPPRGGENTGELFF. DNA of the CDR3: TGTGCCAGCAGCCCCCCTCGGGGTGGGGAGAACACCGGGGAGCTGTTTTTT.

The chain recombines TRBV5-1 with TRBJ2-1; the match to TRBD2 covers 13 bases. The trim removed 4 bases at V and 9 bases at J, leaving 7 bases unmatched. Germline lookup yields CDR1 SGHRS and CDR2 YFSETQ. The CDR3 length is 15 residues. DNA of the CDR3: TGCGCCAGCAGCATAGGACTAGCGGGGGTGGGTGAGCAGTTCTTC. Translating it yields CASSIGLAGVGEQFF.

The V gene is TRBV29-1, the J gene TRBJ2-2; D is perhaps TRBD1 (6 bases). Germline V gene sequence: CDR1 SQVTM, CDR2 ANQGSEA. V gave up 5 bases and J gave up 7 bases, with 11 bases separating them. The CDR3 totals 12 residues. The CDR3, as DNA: TGCAGCGTTCCCAGGGGTGGCGGGGAGCTGTTTTTT. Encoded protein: CSVPRGGGELFF.

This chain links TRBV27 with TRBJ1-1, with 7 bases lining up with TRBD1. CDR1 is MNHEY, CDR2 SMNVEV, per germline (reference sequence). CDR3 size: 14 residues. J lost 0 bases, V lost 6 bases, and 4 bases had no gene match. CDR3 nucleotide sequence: TGTGCCAGCAGGCGGACAGGCGTGAACACTGAAGCTTTCTTT. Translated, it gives CASRRTGVNTEAFF.

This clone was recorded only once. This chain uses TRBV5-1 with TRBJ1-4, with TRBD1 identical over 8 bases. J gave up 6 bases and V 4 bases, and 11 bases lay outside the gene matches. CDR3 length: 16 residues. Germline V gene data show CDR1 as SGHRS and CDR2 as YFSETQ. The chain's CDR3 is CASSVLPGGGDEKLFF. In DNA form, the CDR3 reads TGCGCCAGCAGCGTGTTACCAGGGGGCGGCGATGAAAAACTGTTTTTT.

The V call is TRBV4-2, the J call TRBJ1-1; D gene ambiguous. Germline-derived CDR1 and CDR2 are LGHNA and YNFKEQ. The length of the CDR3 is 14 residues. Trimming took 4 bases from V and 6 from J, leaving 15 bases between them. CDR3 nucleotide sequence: TGTGCCAGCAGCCCCTCTACATGGGCAGCTGAAGCTTTCTTT. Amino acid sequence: CASSPSTWAAEAFF.

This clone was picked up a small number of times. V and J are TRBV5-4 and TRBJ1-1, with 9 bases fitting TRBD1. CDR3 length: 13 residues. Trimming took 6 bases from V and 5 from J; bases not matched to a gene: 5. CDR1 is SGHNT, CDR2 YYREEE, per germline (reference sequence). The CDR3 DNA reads TGTGCCAGCACCTGGACAGGGGAGACTGAAGCTTTCTTT. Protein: CASTWTGETEAFF.

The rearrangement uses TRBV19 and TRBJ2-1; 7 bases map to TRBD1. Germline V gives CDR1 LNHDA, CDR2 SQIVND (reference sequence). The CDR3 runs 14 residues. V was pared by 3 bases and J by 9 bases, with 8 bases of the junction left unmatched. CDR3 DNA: TGTGCCAGTAGTATTGGACAGGCCTTAGGTGAGCAGTTCTTC. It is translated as CASSIGQALGEQFF.